This TCR beta chain is drawn from a study of blood T cell repertoires in COVID-19. Germline V gene data show CDR1 as SGHTA and CDR2 as FQGTGA. V lost 5 bases and J lost 8; bases outside the gene matches: 11. The CDR3 sequence is 15 residues long. Measured with immunoSEQ multiplex PCR; TCRdb has only the in-frame clones, and not every one. The sample contains roughly 300,000 clones, 86% of which appear only once. The TCR sequence derives from a woman between 18 and 30 years old who had recovered from COVID-19. Sequenced material: PBMCs or T cells enriched from blood (not recorded which). The genes are TRBV7-3 and TRBJ2-1, with 8 bases aligning to TRBD2. The CDR3 loop reads CASSPERERSYEQFF. The CDR3 nucleotides are TGTGCCAGCAGCCCCGAGCGGGAGAGATCCTATGAGCAGTTCTTC.